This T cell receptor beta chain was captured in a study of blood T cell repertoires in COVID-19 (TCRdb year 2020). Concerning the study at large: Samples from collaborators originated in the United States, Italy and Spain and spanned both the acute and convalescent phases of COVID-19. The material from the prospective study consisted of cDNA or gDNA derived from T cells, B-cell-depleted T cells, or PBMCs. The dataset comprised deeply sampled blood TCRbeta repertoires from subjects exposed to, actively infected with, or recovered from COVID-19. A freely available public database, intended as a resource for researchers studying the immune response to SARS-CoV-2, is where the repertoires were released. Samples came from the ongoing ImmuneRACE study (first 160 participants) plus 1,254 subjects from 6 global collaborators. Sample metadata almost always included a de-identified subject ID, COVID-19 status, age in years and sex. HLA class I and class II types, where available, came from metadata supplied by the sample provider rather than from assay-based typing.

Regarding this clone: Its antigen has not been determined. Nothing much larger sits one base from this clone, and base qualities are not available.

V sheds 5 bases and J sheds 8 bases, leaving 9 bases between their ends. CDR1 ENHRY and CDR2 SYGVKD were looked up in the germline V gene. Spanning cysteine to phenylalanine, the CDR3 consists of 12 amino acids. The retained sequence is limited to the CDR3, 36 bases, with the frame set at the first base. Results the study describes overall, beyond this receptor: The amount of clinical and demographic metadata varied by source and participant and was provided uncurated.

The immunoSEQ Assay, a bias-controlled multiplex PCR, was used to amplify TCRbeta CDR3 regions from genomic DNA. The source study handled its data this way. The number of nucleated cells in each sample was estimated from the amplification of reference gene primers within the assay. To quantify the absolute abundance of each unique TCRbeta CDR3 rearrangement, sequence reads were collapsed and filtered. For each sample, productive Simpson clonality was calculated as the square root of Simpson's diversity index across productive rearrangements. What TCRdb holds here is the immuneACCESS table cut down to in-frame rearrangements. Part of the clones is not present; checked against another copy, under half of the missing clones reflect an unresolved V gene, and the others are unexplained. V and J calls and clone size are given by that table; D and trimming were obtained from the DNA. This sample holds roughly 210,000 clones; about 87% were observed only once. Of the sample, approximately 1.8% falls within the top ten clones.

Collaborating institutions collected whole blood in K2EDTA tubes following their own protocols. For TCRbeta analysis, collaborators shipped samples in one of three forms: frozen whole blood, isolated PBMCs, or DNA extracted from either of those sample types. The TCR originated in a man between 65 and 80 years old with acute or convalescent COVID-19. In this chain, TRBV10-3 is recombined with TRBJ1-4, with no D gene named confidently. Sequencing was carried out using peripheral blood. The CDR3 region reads CAISQDGEKLFF. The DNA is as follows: TGTGCCATCAGTCAGGATGGGGAAAAACTGTTTTTT.